Following are 14 T cell receptor beta chains from one sample sequenced in a study of control samples from healthy donors and cancer patients. Sequencing used immunoSEQ multiplex PCR; TCRdb keeps in-frame clones, though not all of them. The sample has approximately 49,000 clones, just over 85% seen once. The sample consisted of PBMCs. Source of these receptors: a woman aged 50 to 60 with lung cancer.

DNA of the CDR3: TGTGCCAGCAGTTTGGTAGGGCCTGAAGCTTTCTTT. Translating it yields CASSLVGPEAFF. V is TRBV28 and J is TRBJ1-1; D gene unclear. The CDR3 has 12 amino acids. V shed 3 bases and J shed 6 bases, with 8 bases lying between them. Germline CDR1 reads MDHEN; CDR2 reads SYDVKM.

This chain links TRBV28 with TRBJ2-5; D is uncertain. Trimming removed 2 bases from V and 5 bases from J, with 9 bases in between. Germline V gene sequence: CDR1 MDHEN, CDR2 SYDVKM. This CDR3 has 13 amino acids. This CDR3 is CASSLGRLETQYF. The CDR3 coding sequence is TGTGCCAGCAGTTTAGGCAGGCTGGAGACCCAGTACTTC.

The V gene is TRBV2, the J gene TRBJ2-5, with D maybe TRBD2 (6 bases). Germline V gene data show CDR1 as SNHLY and CDR2 as FYNNEI. The germline V and J ends were trimmed by 4 bases and 2 bases, with 11 bases remaining between them. The CDR3 consists of 14 residues. The CDR3 DNA is TGTGCCAGCAGTGGGGACTCCGGGCAAGAGACCCAGTACTTC. It codes for CASSGDSGQETQYF.

The genes are TRBV24-1 and TRBJ2-1, with 7 bases lining up with TRBD2. With 3 bases clipped from V and 12 bases from J, the junction kept 13 bases outside the gene matches. The germline V gene has CDR1 KGHDR and CDR2 SFDVKD. This CDR3 spans 15 amino acids. The CDR3 coding sequence is TGTGCCACCAGTGATGGGTCCGGGACTATACTACCGCAGTTCTTC. It encodes CATSDGSGTILPQFF.

The rearrangement uses TRBV18 and TRBJ1-1, with a possible D match to TRBD1 (5 bases). Looked up from germline, CDR1 is KGHSH and CDR2 is LQKENI. V lost 0 bases to trimming and J lost 0 bases, with 14 bases between them. This CDR3 has 17 amino acids. For the CDR3, the DNA is TGTGCCAGCTCACCACCCGGGACCCTTTTGGTGAACACTGAAGCTTTCTTT. Its protein is CASSPPGTLLVNTEAFF.

V is TRBV6-6 and J is TRBJ1-5; 11 bases match TRBD1. The CDR3 length is 15 residues. The germline V gene has CDR1 MNHNY and CDR2 SVGAGI (reference sequence). After removal of 6 bases from V and 6 bases from J, the junction contained 7 bases not matched to a gene. For the CDR3, the DNA is TGTGCCAGCAGACGGACAGGGGGCGAAGGTCAGCCCCAGCATTTT. As protein: CASRRTGGEGQPQHF.

The V gene is TRBV11-3, the J gene TRBJ2-5; 13 nucleotides match TRBD2. The CDR3 runs 16 residues. Germline CDR1 and CDR2: SGHNT and YENEEA. The V and J ends lost 5 bases and 1 base, in that order; junction bases with no gene match: 4. CDR3 bases: TGTGCCAGCAGCCCCGGGACTAGCGGGGCCCAAGAGACCCAGTACTTC. Amino acids: CASSPGTSGAQETQYF.

The CDR3 region is CASSSTGGINQPQHF. CDR3 nucleotide sequence: TGTGCCAGCAGTTCCACAGGGGGAATCAATCAGCCCCAGCATTTT. This chain links TRBV6-5 with TRBJ1-5, with 8 bases matching TRBD1. The CDR3 sequence is 15 residues long. Germline V lookup: CDR1 MNHEY, CDR2 SVGAGI. With V trimmed by 4 bases and J by 3 bases, 5 bases remained unmatched.

This clone came up a few times. V usage is TRBV19 and J usage is TRBJ1-5; D ambiguous. V shed 5 bases and J shed 2 bases, with 10 bases lying between them. The CDR3 is made up of 14 amino acids. Germline values: CDR1 LNHDA, CDR2 SQIVND (reference sequence). The CDR3 sequence: CASSPVGGNQPQHF. The CDR3 coding sequence is TGTGCCAGTAGTCCCGTGGGTGGCAATCAGCCCCAGCATTTT.

The CDR3 nucleotides read TGCGCCAGCAGCTTGGAAAGCAATCAGCCCCAGCATTTT. Residues: CASSLESNQPQHF. V is TRBV5-1 and J is TRBJ1-5; D not resolved. Per germline, CDR1 SGHRS and CDR2 YFSETQ. V lost 0 bases and J lost 1, with 2 bases in between. The CDR3 totals 13 residues.

This chain joins TRBV19 and TRBJ2-7, with a tentative D call TRBD1 (6 bases). CDR1 and CDR2 (germline): LNHDA, SQIVND (reference sequence). The CDR3 runs to 15 residues. V was shortened by 3 bases and J by 2 bases, with 14 bases between the two germline ends. CDR3 sequence: CASSMKGGRTYEQYF. The CDR3, as DNA: TGTGCCAGTAGTATGAAAGGGGGAAGGACCTACGAGCAGTACTTC.

CDR3 sequence: CASSPEGKGAFF. CDR3 bases: TGTGCCAGCAGCCCGGAGGGAAAGGGAGCTTTCTTT. The chain combines TRBV3-1 (or the pseudogene TRBV3-2) with TRBJ1-1; D unclear. The CDR3 covers 12 residues. Trimming cost V 4 bases and J 10 bases, with 13 bases left between them. Germline CDR1 and CDR2: LGHDT and YNNKEL (reference sequence).

The chain carries TRBV4-3 and TRBJ2-3; D call uncertain. The germline V gene encodes CDR1 LGHNA and CDR2 YSLEER. This CDR3 contains 13 residues. V shed 1 base and J shed 4 bases, with 6 bases lying between them. The CDR3 sequence: CASSQALSDTQYF. The CDR3 nucleotides are TGCGCCAGCAGCCAAGCACTCTCAGATACGCAGTATTTT.

CDR3 in amino acids: CATSNPPDHGYTF. In DNA, the CDR3 is TGTGCCACCAGCAACCCCCCGGACCATGGCTACACCTTC. V usage is TRBV15 and J usage is TRBJ1-2; D call uncertain. Germline CDR1 and CDR2: LNHNV and YYDKDF (reference sequence). The CDR3 covers 13 residues. V lost 4 bases, J lost 6 bases, and 12 bases lay in between. The whole variable domain, remainder taken from reference TRBV15 and TRBJ1-2, is DAMVIQNPRYQVTQFGKPVTLSCSQTLNHNVMYWYQQKSSQAPKLLFHYYDKDFNNEADTPDNFQSRRPNTSFCFLDIRSPGLGDTAMYLCATSNPPDHGYTFGSGTRLTVV.